The 22 T cell receptor beta chains below come from one sample, sequenced in a study of CD8+CD57+ T cells in acquired aplastic anemia. Genomic DNA templated the TCR beta VDJ and CDR3 profiling. TCRdb re-called the reads with MiXCR, one entry per CDR3 protein. The profile shows approximately 150,000 distinct CDR3 sequences, about two thirds of them singletons. Sequenced patients had shown CD8+CD57+ cell expansion by flow cytometry. Sequencing used sorted CD4+, CD8+, or CD8+CD57+ T cells (not recorded which) from PBMCs. These receptors originate from a human donor with aplastic anemia.

This clonotype showed up just once. The genes are TRBV20-1 and TRBJ2-3, with a possible D match to TRBD1 (6 bases). V was pared by 6 bases and J by 1 base, with 17 bases between. Germline-derived CDR1 and CDR2 are DFQATT and SNEGSKA (reference sequence). There are 15 residues in the CDR3. CDR3 bases: TGCAGTGCCAGCAGTGGGGCAGGGGGCACAGATACGCAGTATTTT. This sequence encodes CSASSGAGGTDTQYF.

This rearrangement joins TRBV20-1 to TRBJ2-7; 10 bases align to TRBD2. CDR1 is DFQATT and CDR2 is SNEGSKA in the germline V gene (reference sequence). The CDR3 loop spans 16 amino acids. The V segment lost 1 base and the J segment 3 bases; nucleotides outside the gene matches: 9. The CDR3 DNA reads TGCAGTGCTAGAGGGACCGCCGGGACTAGCGACTACGAGCAGTACTTC. Protein sequence: CSARGTAGTSDYEQYF.

This chain connects TRBV10-3 to TRBJ2-2, with D perhaps assigned TRBD1 or TRBD2 (5 bases each). The CDR3 covers 15 residues. CDR1 ENHRY and CDR2 SYGVKD come from the germline V gene. V lost 10 bases to trimming and J lost 6 bases, with 21 bases between them. For the CDR3, the DNA is TGTGCCAGCAGCTCCGGGATGGGGGAAGCCGGGGAGCTGTTTTTT. Amino acid sequence: CASSSGMGEAGELFF.

This clonotype was recorded a few times. This chain connects TRBV7-2 to TRBJ2-1; 7 bases agree with TRBD1. The DNA end lines up better with TRBJ2-7; the J call may be wrong. This CDR3 spans 15 amino acids. The germline CDR1 and CDR2 sequences are SGHTA and FQGNSA. The chain's CDR3 is CASSLGGQAGSKQYF. The CDR3 DNA reads as TGTGCCAGCAGCTTAGGCGGACAGGCCGGCAGCAAGCAGTACTTC.

This sequence joins TRBV6-5 and TRBJ2-7; the D gene is possibly TRBD2 (7 bases). The CDR3 has 15 residues. Germline V CDR1 and CDR2: MNHEY, SVGAGI. Trimming left V 7 bases short and J 5 bases short, with 21 bases between. The CDR3 reads CASKGGGVRSDEQYV. The DNA for the CDR3 is TGTGCCAGCAAGGGGGGAGGGGTGAGATCGGACGAGCAGTACGTC.

This clonotype was detected a few times. J is TRBJ2-5 and V is TRBV2; the match to TRBD2 covers 10 bases. Trimming at V came to 7 bases and at J to 5 bases, leaving 10 bases not matched to a gene. CDR1 is SNHLY, CDR2 FYNNEI, per germline. This CDR3 has 15 amino acids. CDR3 nucleotides: TGTGCCAGCAAATCCAATAGCGGGGGGTGGGAGACCCAGTACTTC. This gives the protein CASKSNSGGWETQYF.

The CDR3: CSATTGIGETQYF. Here the CDR3 DNA reads TGCAGTGCTACGACAGGGATCGGCGAGACCCAGTACTTC. The chain combines TRBV20-1 with TRBJ2-5, with TRBD1 identical over 7 bases. The germline CDR1 and CDR2 sequences are DFQATT and SNEGSKA (reference sequence). The CDR3 is 13 residues long. The V gene end was trimmed by 4 bases and the J gene end by 5 bases; junction bases not matched to a gene: 7.

This sequence joins TRBV20-1 and TRBJ1-5; D perhaps matches TRBD1 (6 bases). CDR3 length: 11 amino acids. Trimming shortened V by 2 bases and J by 14 bases, and 13 bases separated the two germline ends. Germline assignment: CDR1 DFQATT and CDR2 SNEGSKA (reference sequence). DNA for the CDR3: TGCAGTGCTAGACGTGGGGACAATGAGCATTTT. It is translated as CSARRGDNEHF.

This chain links TRBV7-9 with TRBJ2-6, with TRBD1 matching over 7 bases. The CDR3 has 16 residues. The germline gives CDR1 SEHNR, CDR2 FQNEAQ (reference sequence). V dropped 5 bases and J dropped 4; count of bases not matched to a gene: 8. The CDR3 reads CASSQATGQGANVLTF. The CDR3 DNA reads TGTGCCAGCAGCCAAGCGACAGGGCAGGGGGCCAACGTCCTGACTTTC. Together with reference TRBV7-9 and TRBJ2-6, the CDR3 gives the full variable domain: DTGVSQNPRHKITKRGQNVTFRCDPISEHNRLYWYRQTLGQGPEFLTYFQNEAQLEKSRLLSDRFSAERPKGSFSTLEIQRTEQGDSAMYLCASSQATGQGANVLTFGAGSRLTVL.

This clonotype was counted only a few times. This chain uses TRBV20-1 with TRBJ2-7; 8 positions agree with TRBD1. V was clipped by 6 bases and J by 3 bases; unmatched bases: 13. This CDR3 contains 15 residues. Germline V gene lookup returns CDR1 DFQATT and CDR2 SNEGSKA (reference sequence). Here the CDR3 reads CSAWPAGQGGYEQYF. CDR3 in DNA: TGCAGTGCGTGGCCAGCAGGACAGGGAGGCTACGAGCAGTACTTC.

This clonotype was counted ten times or more. The chain carries TRBV20-1 and TRBJ2-7, with D hard to call. The V end was cut by 0 bases, the J end by 6 bases, with 15 bases between. CDR1 is DFQATT, CDR2 SNEGSKA, per germline (reference sequence). This CDR3 region has 14 residues. The CDR3 is CSARDTSRFREQYF. The CDR3 DNA is TGCAGTGCTAGAGATACCAGCCGCTTTCGCGAGCAGTACTTC.

The chain employs TRBV7-9 and TRBJ2-7; TRBD2 matches 9 bases. With V trimmed by 5 bases and J by 7 bases, 6 bases remained unmatched. The CDR3 length is 13 residues. Per germline, CDR1 SEHNR and CDR2 FQNEAQ (reference sequence). As DNA, the CDR3 is TGTGCCAGCAGCACCCTTCTAGCGGGAGAGCAGTACTTC. Its translation is CASSTLLAGEQYF.

The CDR3 DNA follows: TGTGCCAGCAGTGACCAGGGAGTGGACATTCAGTACTTC. It specifies CASSDQGVDIQYF. The chain uses TRBV2 and TRBJ2-4, with D perhaps assigned TRBD1 or TRBD2 (5 bases each). Germline CDR1 and CDR2: SNHLY and FYNNEI. The V gene lost 3 bases and the J gene lost 8 bases, with 11 bases spanning the gap. This CDR3 has 13 residues.

The rearrangement uses TRBV7-2 and TRBJ2-7, with D hard to call. The germline gives CDR1 SGHTA, CDR2 FQGNSA. Trimming pared 8 bases from V and 3 bases from J, leaving 11 bases between. This CDR3 region has 12 residues. DNA for the CDR3: TGTGCCAGCGGCTCCAGCAGCTACGAGCAGTACTTC. Its protein is CASGSSSYEQYF.

This chain connects TRBV30 to TRBJ2-7; D unresolved. The CDR3 has 11 amino acids. Trimming pared 3 bases from V and 4 bases from J, leaving 7 bases between. Germline CDR1 reads GTSNPN; CDR2 reads SVGIG (reference sequence). The CDR3 reads CAWSRNYEQYF. CDR3 DNA sequence: TGTGCCTGGAGCCGAAATTACGAGCAGTACTTC.

V and J are TRBV5-1 and TRBJ1-6; no definite D call. V was trimmed by 1 base and J by 3 bases, leaving 14 bases between them. The CDR3 sequence is 17 residues long. Germline V lookup: CDR1 SGHRS, CDR2 YFSETQ. Here the CDR3 DNA reads TGCGCCAGCAGCTTGAGCCCCCGAGACAACTATAATTCACCCCTCCACTTT. Translating it yields CASSLSPRDNYNSPLHF.

This clonotype was recorded at least ten times. CDR3 amino acids: CASSLDGTDYGYTF. In DNA form, the CDR3 reads TGCGCCAGCAGCTTGGATGGGACAGACTATGGCTACACCTTC. The chain carries TRBV5-1 and TRBJ1-2; 7 positions match TRBD1. Germline V gene sequence: CDR1 SGHRS, CDR2 YFSETQ. V lost 0 bases, J lost 3 bases, and 2 bases stayed unmatched. This CDR3 has 14 residues.

CDR3 bases: TGTGCCAGCAGCCTATTGCAGGGGCCTGAAGCTTTCTTT. The encoded protein is CASSLLQGPEAFF. This chain uses TRBV7-9 with TRBJ1-1, with D perhaps matching TRBD1 (6 bases). This CDR3 contains 13 residues. Trimming shortened V by 5 bases and J by 6 bases, and 13 bases separated the two germline ends. Per the germline V gene, CDR1 is SEHNR and CDR2 is FQNEAQ (reference sequence).

The chain joins TRBV10-3 to TRBJ2-1; 10 positions match TRBD2. V dropped 10 bases and J dropped 9; count of bases not matched to a gene: 12. The CDR3 covers 14 residues. The V gene's germline CDR1 is ENHRY and CDR2 SYGVKD. This CDR3 reads CATQGLAGEAEQFF. The CDR3 nucleotides read TGTGCCACCCAAGGCCTAGCGGGAGAGGCTGAGCAGTTCTTC.

Details on this clonotype: One junction end does not reproduce the germline sequence, and a read error may be involved. The chain joins TRBV12-3 or TRBV12-4 to TRBJ2-5; 10 nucleotides agree with TRBD2. There are 9 residues in the CDR3. The CDR3 sequence is CASTSGGDF. The CDR3 bases are TGTGCCAGCACTAGCGGGGGTGACTTC.

The V gene is TRBV7-6, the J gene TRBJ2-1, with D possibly being TRBD2 (6 bases). Trimming stripped 5 bases from V and 8 bases from J, with 19 bases between. CDR1 is SGHVS and CDR2 is FNYEAQ in the germline V gene. The CDR3 covers 15 residues. CDR3 nucleotide sequence: TGTGCCAGCAGCCCCGGTGGAGGGGCCGGGTATGAGCAGTTCTTC. Protein product: CASSPGGGAGYEQFF.

V usage is TRBV20-1 and J usage is TRBJ2-3; 8 bases agree with TRBD1. This CDR3 has 14 residues. V lost 6 bases, J lost 3 bases, and 8 bases stayed unmatched. Germline V gene sequence: CDR1 DFQATT, CDR2 SNEGSKA (reference sequence). DNA of the CDR3: TGCAGTGCGACTCGGACAGGGATAACAGATACGCAGTATTTT. Translation: CSATRTGITDTQYF.